The subject of this entry is one T cell receptor (beta chain). This CDR3 region has 13 residues. Germline assignment: CDR1 SGHVS and CDR2 FQNEAQ. V gave up 2 bases and J gave up 9 bases, with 11 bases separating them. These data belong to a study of blood T cell repertoires in COVID-19. At the level of the study: Acute-phase and convalescent COVID-19 samples originated in the United States, Italy and Spain. The cDNA or gDNA used as material had been derived from T cells, B-cell-depleted T cells, or PBMCs.

In the authors' workflow: Reference gene primer amplification gave nucleated cell count estimates. Data came from immunoSEQ multiplex PCR; TCRdb stores just in-frame clones and leaves some out. D and trimming were read from the DNA, whereas the V and J calls and clone size are those reported in that table. In the table there are approximately 300,000 clones, around 83% of which are singletons. This clonotype was sampled from a woman between 45 and 65 years old with acute or convalescent COVID-19. The rearrangement links TRBV7-8 to TRBJ2-1, with unresolved D. Sequencing input: peripheral blood. CDR3 nucleotide sequence: TGTGCCAGCAGCTTACAGGTGGGTGGTGAGCAGTTCTTC. Translating gives CASSLQVGGEQFF. Full variable domain (outside the CDR3, taken from reference TRBV7-8 and TRBJ2-1): GAGVSQSPRYKVAKRGQDVALRCDPISGHVSLFWYQQALGQGPEFLTYFQNEAQLDKSGLPSDRFFAERPEGSVSTLKIQRTQQEDSAVYLCASSLQVGGEQFFGPGTRLTVL.